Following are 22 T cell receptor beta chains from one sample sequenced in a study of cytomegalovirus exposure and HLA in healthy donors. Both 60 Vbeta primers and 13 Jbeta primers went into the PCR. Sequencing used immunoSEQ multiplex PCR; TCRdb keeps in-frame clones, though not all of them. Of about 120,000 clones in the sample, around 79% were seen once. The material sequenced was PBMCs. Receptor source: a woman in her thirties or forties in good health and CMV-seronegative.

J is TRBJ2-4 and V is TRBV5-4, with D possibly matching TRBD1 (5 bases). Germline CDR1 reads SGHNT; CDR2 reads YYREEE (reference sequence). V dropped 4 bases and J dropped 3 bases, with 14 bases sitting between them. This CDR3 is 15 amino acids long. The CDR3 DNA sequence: TGTGCCAGCAGCCCCACTGGTCAGGGCAAAAACATTCAGTACTTC. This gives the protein CASSPTGQGKNIQYF. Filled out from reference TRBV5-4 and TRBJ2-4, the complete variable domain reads ETGVTQSPTHLIKTRGQQVTLRCSSQSGHNTVSWYQQALGQGPQFIFQYYREEENGRGNFPPRFSGLQFPNYSSELNVNALELDDSALYLCASSPTGQGKNIQYFGAGTRLSVL.

The CDR3 here is CASSGYRTSQGAFF. CDR3 DNA sequence: TGTGCCAGCAGCGGATACAGGACCTCCCAGGGAGCTTTCTTT. J is TRBJ1-1 and V is TRBV28; maybe TRBD1 (5 bases). This CDR3 is built from 14 residues. CDR1 is MDHEN, CDR2 SYDVKM, per germline. V lost 6 bases and J lost 10, with 21 bases in between.

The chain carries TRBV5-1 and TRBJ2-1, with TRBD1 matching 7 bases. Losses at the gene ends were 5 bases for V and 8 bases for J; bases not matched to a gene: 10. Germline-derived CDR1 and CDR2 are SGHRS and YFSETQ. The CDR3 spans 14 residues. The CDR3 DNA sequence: TGCGCCAGCAGTCGCAGACAGGGCACCGATGAGCAGTTCTTC. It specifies CASSRRQGTDEQFF.

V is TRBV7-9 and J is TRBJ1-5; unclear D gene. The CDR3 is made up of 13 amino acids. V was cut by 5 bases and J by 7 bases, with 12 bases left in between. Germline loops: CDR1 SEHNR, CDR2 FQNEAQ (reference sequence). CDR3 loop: CASSPQVGQPQHF. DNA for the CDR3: TGTGCCAGCAGCCCCCAGGTTGGGCAGCCCCAGCATTTT.

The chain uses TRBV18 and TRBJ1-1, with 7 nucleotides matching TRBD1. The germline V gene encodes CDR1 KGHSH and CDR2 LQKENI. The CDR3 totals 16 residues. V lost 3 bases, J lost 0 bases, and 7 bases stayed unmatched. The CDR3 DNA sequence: TGTGCCAGCTCACCCTCTACAGGGGCTCTGAACACTGAAGCTTTCTTT. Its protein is CASSPSTGALNTEAFF.

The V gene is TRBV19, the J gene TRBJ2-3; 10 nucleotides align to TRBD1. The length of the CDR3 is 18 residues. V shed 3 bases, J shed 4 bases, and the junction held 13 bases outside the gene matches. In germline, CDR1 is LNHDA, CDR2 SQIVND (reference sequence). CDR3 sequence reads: CASSMGTGEEGWADTQYF. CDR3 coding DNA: TGTGCCAGTAGTATGGGGACAGGGGAAGAAGGTTGGGCAGATACGCAGTATTTT.

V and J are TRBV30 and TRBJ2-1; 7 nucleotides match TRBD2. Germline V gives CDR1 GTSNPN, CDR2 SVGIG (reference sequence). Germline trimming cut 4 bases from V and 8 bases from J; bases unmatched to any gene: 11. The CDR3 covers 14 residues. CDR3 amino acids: CAWNSGGGQHEQFF. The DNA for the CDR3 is TGTGCCTGGAACTCCGGGGGAGGGCAGCATGAGCAGTTCTTC.

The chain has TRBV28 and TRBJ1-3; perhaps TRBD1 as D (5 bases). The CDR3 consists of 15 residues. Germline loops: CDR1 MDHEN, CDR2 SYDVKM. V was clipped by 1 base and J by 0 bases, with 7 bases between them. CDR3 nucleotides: TGTGCCAGCAGTTTATTAGGGGTCTCTGGAAACACCATATATTTT. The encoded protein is CASSLLGVSGNTIYF.

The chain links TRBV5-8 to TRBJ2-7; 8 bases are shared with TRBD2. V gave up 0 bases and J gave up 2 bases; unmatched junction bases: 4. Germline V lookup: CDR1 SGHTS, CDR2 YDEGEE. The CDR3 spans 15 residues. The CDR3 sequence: CASSLAGGVTYEQYF. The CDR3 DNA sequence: TGTGCCAGCAGCTTGGCGGGAGGGGTTACCTACGAGCAGTACTTC.

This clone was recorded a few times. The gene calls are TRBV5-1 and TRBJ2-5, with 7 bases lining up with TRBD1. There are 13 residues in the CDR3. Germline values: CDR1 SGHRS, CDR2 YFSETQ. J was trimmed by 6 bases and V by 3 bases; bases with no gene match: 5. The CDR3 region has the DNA TGCGCCAGCAGCTCAGGGACAGTAAAGACCCAGTACTTC. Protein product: CASSSGTVKTQYF.

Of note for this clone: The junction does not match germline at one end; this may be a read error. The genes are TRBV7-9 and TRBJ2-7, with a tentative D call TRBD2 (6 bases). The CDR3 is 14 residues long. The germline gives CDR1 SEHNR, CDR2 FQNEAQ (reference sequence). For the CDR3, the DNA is TGTTCCAGCAGCTTTACTAGCCCCACCGGGGAGCAGTACTTC. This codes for CSSSFTSPTGEQYF.

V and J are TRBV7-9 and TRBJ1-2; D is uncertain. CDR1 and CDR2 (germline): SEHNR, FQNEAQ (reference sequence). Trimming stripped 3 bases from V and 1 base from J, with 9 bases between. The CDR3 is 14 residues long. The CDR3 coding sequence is TGTGCCAGCAGCTTGTCACAGAATAACTATGGCTACACCTTC. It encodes CASSLSQNNYGYTF. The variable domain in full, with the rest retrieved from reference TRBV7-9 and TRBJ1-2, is DTGVSQNPRHKITKRGQNVTFRCDPISEHNRLYWYRQTLGQGPEFLTYFQNEAQLEKSRLLSDRFSAERPKGSFSTLEIQRTEQGDSAMYLCASSLSQNNYGYTFGSGTRLTVV.

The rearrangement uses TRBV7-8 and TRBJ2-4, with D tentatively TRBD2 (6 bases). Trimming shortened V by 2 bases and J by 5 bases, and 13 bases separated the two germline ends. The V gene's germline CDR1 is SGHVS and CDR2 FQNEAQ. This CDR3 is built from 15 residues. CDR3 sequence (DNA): TGTGCCAGCAGCTTATATTCGGGCGGGGAAAACATTCAGTACTTC. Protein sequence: CASSLYSGGENIQYF.

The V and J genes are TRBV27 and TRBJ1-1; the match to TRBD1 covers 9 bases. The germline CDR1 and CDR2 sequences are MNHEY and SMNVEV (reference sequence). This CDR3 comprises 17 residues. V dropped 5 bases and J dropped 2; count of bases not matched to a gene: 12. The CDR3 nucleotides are TGTGCCAGCAGTCTCCCTCCGGGACAGGGTGGAAACACTGAAGCTTTCTTT. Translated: CASSLPPGQGGNTEAFF.

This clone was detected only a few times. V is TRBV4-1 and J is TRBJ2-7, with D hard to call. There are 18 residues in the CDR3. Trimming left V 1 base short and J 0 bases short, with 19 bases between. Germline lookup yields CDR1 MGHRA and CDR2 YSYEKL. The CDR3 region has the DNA TGCGCCAGCAGCCAAGTAGATCTCGGGTTTCCCCGCTCCTACGAGCAGTACTTC. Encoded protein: CASSQVDLGFPRSYEQYF.

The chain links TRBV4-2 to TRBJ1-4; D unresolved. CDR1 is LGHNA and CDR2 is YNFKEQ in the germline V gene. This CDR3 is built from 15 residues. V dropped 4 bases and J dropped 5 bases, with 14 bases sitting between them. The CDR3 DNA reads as TGTGCCAGCAGCCGGAGCGACGGCTCCAATGAAAAACTGTTTTTT. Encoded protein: CASSRSDGSNEKLFF.

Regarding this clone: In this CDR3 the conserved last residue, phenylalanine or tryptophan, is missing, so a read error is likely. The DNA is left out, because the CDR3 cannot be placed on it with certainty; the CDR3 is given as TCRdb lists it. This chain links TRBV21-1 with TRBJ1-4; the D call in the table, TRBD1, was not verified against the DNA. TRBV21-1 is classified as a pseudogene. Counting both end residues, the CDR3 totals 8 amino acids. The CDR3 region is CASRQGSG.

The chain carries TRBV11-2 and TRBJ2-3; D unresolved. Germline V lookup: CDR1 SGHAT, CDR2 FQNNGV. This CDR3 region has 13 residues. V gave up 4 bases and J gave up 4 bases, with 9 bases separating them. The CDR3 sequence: CASSSFTPDTQYF. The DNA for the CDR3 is TGTGCCAGCAGCTCGTTCACTCCAGATACGCAGTATTTT. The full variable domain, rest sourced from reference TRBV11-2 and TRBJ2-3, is EAGVAQSPRYKIIEKRQSVAFWCNPISGHATLYWYQQILGQGPKLLIQFQNNGVVDDSQLPKDRFSAERLKGVDSTLKIQPAKLEDSAVYLCASSSFTPDTQYFGPGTRLTVL.

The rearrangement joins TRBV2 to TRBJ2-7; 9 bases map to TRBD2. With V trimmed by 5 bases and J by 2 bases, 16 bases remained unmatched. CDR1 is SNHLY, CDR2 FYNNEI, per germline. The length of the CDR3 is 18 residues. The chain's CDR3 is CASSPPPGSGSSPYEQYF. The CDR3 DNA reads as TGTGCCAGCAGTCCCCCGCCTGGTAGCGGGAGTTCTCCCTACGAGCAGTACTTC.

The CDR3 DNA is TGTGCCAGCAGCCGGACTAGCGAGGGGTATGAGCAGTTCTTC. Translated, it gives CASSRTSEGYEQFF. V gene TRBV9 combines with J gene TRBJ2-1; 9 positions agree with TRBD2. The trim removed 4 bases at V and 8 bases at J, leaving 7 bases unmatched. CDR3 length equals 14 residues. CDR1 is SGDLS and CDR2 is YYNGEE in the germline V gene.

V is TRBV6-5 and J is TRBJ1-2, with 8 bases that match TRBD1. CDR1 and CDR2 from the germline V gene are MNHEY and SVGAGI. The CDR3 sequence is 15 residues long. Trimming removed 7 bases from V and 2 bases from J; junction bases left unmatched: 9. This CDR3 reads CASKVDTGGNYGYTF. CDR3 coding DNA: TGTGCCAGCAAAGTTGATACAGGGGGAAACTATGGCTACACCTTC.

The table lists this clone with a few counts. The chain's CDR3 is CSVGEGSETQYF. CDR3 sequence (DNA): TGCAGCGTTGGGGAGGGATCAGAGACCCAGTACTTC. The chain combines TRBV29-1 with TRBJ2-5, with 7 bases that match TRBD2. Germline V lookup: CDR1 SQVTM, CDR2 ANQGSEA. The J segment lost 4 bases and the V segment lost 4 bases, leaving 3 bases of the junction unmatched. There are 12 residues in the CDR3.